The 30 T cell receptor beta chains in this list originate from one sample, sequenced in a study of T cell responses to AZD1222 COVID-19 vaccine. Using immunoSEQ multiplex PCR, the repertoire was profiled, and TCRdb retains in-frame clones only, with some absent. The sample includes some 130,000 clones, 70% to 90% of them seen just once. The starting material was peripheral blood, obtained on day 0 of AZD1222 vaccination. The origin of the receptors is an adult in good health.

V gene TRBV7-3 combines with J gene TRBJ2-7; tentative D call: TRBD1 (6 bases). V gave up 2 bases and J gave up 4 bases, with 15 bases separating them. Per the germline V gene, CDR1 is SGHTA and CDR2 is FQGTGA. This CDR3 comprises 15 residues. Here the CDR3 reads CASSLYGGSGYEQYF. CDR3 sequence (DNA): TGTGCCAGCAGCTTATATGGGGGCTCGGGATACGAGCAGTACTTC.

In its sample, this clone was seen a few times. The chain recombines TRBV5-1 with TRBJ2-1, with D tentatively TRBD1 (5 bases). There are 16 residues in the CDR3. The germline V gene encodes CDR1 SGHRS and CDR2 YFSETQ. Trimming removed 4 bases from V and 0 bases from J, with 14 bases in between. CDR3: CASSIVSGSSYNEQFF. The CDR3 region has the DNA TGCGCCAGCAGCATAGTGTCAGGGTCCTCCTACAATGAGCAGTTCTTC.

In this sample, this clone turned up once. The chain carries TRBV11-2 and TRBJ1-4; TRBD1 matches 9 bases. This CDR3 comprises 15 residues. Germline CDR1 SGHAT, CDR2 FQNNGV. Trimming removed 6 bases from V and 5 bases from J; junction bases left unmatched: 7. CDR3 sequence reads: CASRIAGTGNEKLFF. CDR3 DNA sequence: TGTGCCAGCAGAATTGCCGGGACAGGGAATGAAAAACTGTTTTTT.

This sequence joins TRBV20-1 and TRBJ1-1; TRBD1 is a possible D gene (6 bases). The ends were cut back, 3 bases at V and 1 base at J, with 15 bases in the middle. This CDR3 has 15 amino acids. CDR1 is DFQATT and CDR2 is SNEGSKA in the germline V gene (reference sequence). For the CDR3, the DNA is TGCAGTGCTAGTGGGAGGGGGGCAGAGAACACTGAAGCTTTCTTT. Protein sequence: CSASGRGAENTEAFF.

V is TRBV7-9 and J is TRBJ1-1, with 7 bases aligning to TRBD1. The CDR3 is made up of 14 amino acids. Looked up from germline, CDR1 is SEHNR and CDR2 is FQNEAQ (reference sequence). J gave up 4 bases and V 4 bases, and 6 bases lay outside the gene matches. CDR3 sequence: CASSWIRQGTEAFF. CDR3 bases: TGTGCCAGCAGCTGGATCCGACAGGGCACTGAAGCTTTCTTT.

The chain has TRBV7-2 and TRBJ1-5; no reliable D call. Deletions cut 4 bases from V and 6 bases from J, with 16 bases between. This CDR3 region has 15 residues. The germline gives CDR1 SGHTA, CDR2 FQGNSA. The CDR3 region is CASSSQRGLGQPQHF. The CDR3 nucleotides are TGTGCCAGCAGCTCGCAGAGAGGGCTGGGTCAGCCCCAGCATTTT. The whole variable domain, filled in from reference TRBV7-2 and TRBJ1-5, reads GAGVSQSPSNKVTEKGKDVELRCDPISGHTALYWYRQSLGQGLEFLIYFQGNSAPDKSGLPSDRFSAERTGGSVSTLTIQRTQQEDSAVYLCASSSQRGLGQPQHFGDGTRLSIL.

The chain couples TRBV25-1 to TRBJ1-1; D possibly corresponds to TRBD1 (6 bases). V lost 0 bases and J lost 4, with 15 bases in between. Germline CDR1 is MGHDK and CDR2 is SYGVNS. The CDR3 consists of 16 residues. The CDR3 DNA is TGTGCCAGCAGTGAATATATTCCAGGGGCGCGCACTGAAGCTTTCTTT. Translating it yields CASSEYIPGARTEAFF.

V usage is TRBV6-2 or TRBV6-3 and J usage is TRBJ2-3; possible D gene TRBD2, 5 bases. CDR3 length equals 16 residues. V gave up 2 bases and J gave up 1 base, with 13 bases separating them. Germline loops: CDR1 MNHEY, CDR2 SVGEGT. For the CDR3, the DNA is TGTGCCAGCAGTTACGAGCTGATTAGCGGCACAGATACGCAGTATTTT. It translates to CASSYELISGTDTQYF.

The rearrangement links TRBV5-1 to TRBJ1-5; no firm D call. CDR1 is SGHRS, CDR2 YFSETQ, per germline. The CDR3 is 13 amino acids. V lost 4 bases and J 3 bases, leaving 8 bases between the germline ends. CDR3 loop: CASSSGVNQPQHF. DNA for the CDR3: TGCGCCAGCAGCAGCGGGGTCAATCAGCCCCAGCATTTT.

The chain links TRBV18 to TRBJ1-1; D not certain. V shed 5 bases and J shed 1 base, with 11 bases lying between them. From germline, CDR1 is KGHSH and CDR2 LQKENI. This CDR3 comprises 14 residues. The CDR3 sequence is CASSSRTGNTEAFF. CDR3 in DNA: TGTGCCAGCTCATCCCGGACGGGGAACACTGAAGCTTTCTTT.

Only a few counts were recorded for this clone. This chain uses TRBV27 with TRBJ2-7; 8 nucleotides match TRBD2. Germline V gene sequence: CDR1 MNHEY, CDR2 SMNVEV (reference sequence). The CDR3 runs 20 residues. V lost 3 bases and J lost 2; bases outside the gene matches: 21. CDR3 loop: CASSLDGLGGSGSLTYEQYF. For the CDR3, the DNA is TGTGCCAGCAGTTTGGACGGCCTTGGGGGAAGCGGGAGTCTTACCTACGAGCAGTACTTC.

This chain joins TRBV10-1 and TRBJ1-2, with TRBD1 as a possible D gene (5 bases). The germline gives CDR1 WNHNN, CDR2 SYGVQD (reference sequence). The V end was cut by 2 bases, the J end by 2 bases, with 9 bases between. The CDR3 has 14 amino acids. CDR3 region: CASSEGRGNYGYTF. CDR3 nucleotide sequence: TGCGCCAGCAGTGAGGGAAGGGGAAACTATGGCTACACCTTC.

The chain couples TRBV30 to TRBJ1-2; 10 bases fit TRBD1. CDR1 is GTSNPN and CDR2 is SVGIG in the germline V gene (reference sequence). The CDR3 has 16 amino acids. J was trimmed by 1 base and V by 8 bases; bases with no gene match: 13. The CDR3 sequence: CARSPGTGAFNYGYTF. Here the CDR3 DNA reads TGTGCCCGATCTCCCGGGACAGGGGCCTTTAACTATGGCTACACCTTC. Full variable domain (remainder filled in from reference TRBV30 and TRBJ1-2): SQTIHQWPATLVQPVGSPLSLECTVEGTSNPNLYWYRQAAGRGLQLLFYSVGIGQISSEVPQNLSASRPQDRQFILSSKKLLLSDSGFYLCARSPGTGAFNYGYTFGSGTRLTVV.

The CDR3 loop reads CASSDKGDHEQYF. The CDR3, as DNA: TGTGCCAGCAGTGACAAGGGGGACCACGAGCAGTACTTC. The gene calls are TRBV6-1 and TRBJ2-7; D might be TRBD1 (6 bases). The length of the CDR3 is 13 residues. V lost 3 bases and J lost 5, with 11 bases in between. Germline CDR1 and CDR2: MNHNS and SASEGT.

This rearrangement joins TRBV24-1 to TRBJ1-5; TRBD1 matches at 10 bases. This CDR3 comprises 16 residues. The germline gives CDR1 KGHDR, CDR2 SFDVKD. V shed 4 bases, J shed 5 bases, and the junction held 7 bases outside the gene matches. The CDR3 protein is CATSEGDRGRYQPQHF. CDR3 in DNA: TGTGCCACCAGTGAAGGGGACAGGGGTAGGTATCAGCCCCAGCATTTT.

The chain links TRBV19 to TRBJ1-5; 7 nucleotides agree with TRBD1. Germline-derived CDR1 and CDR2 are LNHDA and SQIVND (reference sequence). Germline trimming cut 7 bases from V and 2 bases from J; bases unmatched to any gene: 8. This CDR3 comprises 15 residues. The CDR3 nucleotides are TGTGCCAGTACCCATGGGACAGCGGGCAATCAGCCCCAGCATTTT. It encodes CASTHGTAGNQPQHF.

V is TRBV5-1 and J is TRBJ2-5; weak D call: TRBD1 (6 bases). Trimming shortened V by 7 bases and J by 7 bases, and 23 bases separated the two germline ends. Germline V gene sequence: CDR1 SGHRS, CDR2 YFSETQ. The CDR3 has 15 residues. CDR3 sequence reads: CASSTESTGIGTQYF. The CDR3 nucleotides read TGCGCCAGCTCTACCGAATCGACAGGCATAGGGACCCAGTACTTC.

The chain links TRBV2 to TRBJ1-6, with D unclear. V lost 1 base and J lost 1, with 5 bases in between. The CDR3 is made up of 15 amino acids. Germline CDR1 reads SNHLY; CDR2 reads FYNNEI. The CDR3 DNA is TGTGCCAGCAGTGAAGAGGTTTCCTATAATTCACCCCTCCACTTT. This translates into CASSEEVSYNSPLHF.

V gene TRBV24-1 combines with J gene TRBJ2-1; no clear D. V gave up 1 base and J gave up 10 bases, with 7 bases separating them. The CDR3 has 12 residues. CDR1 is KGHDR and CDR2 is SFDVKD in the germline V gene. The CDR3 sequence is CATSDFSMEQFF. CDR3 nucleotides: TGTGCCACCAGTGATTTCTCAATGGAGCAGTTCTTC.

V gene TRBV6-2 or TRBV6-3 combines with J gene TRBJ2-1, with a weak D call TRBD2 (5 bases). This CDR3 is 16 amino acids long. Germline lookup yields CDR1 MNHEY and CDR2 SVGEGT. The V end was cut by 2 bases, the J end by 2 bases, with 13 bases between. The CDR3 loop is CASSYQRTVPYNEQFF. CDR3 coding DNA: TGTGCCAGCAGTTACCAACGGACTGTTCCCTACAATGAGCAGTTCTTC.

The chain is built from TRBV3-1 (or the pseudogene TRBV3-2) and TRBJ2-7; tentatively, D is TRBD2 (5 bases). Germline lookup yields CDR1 LGHDT and CDR2 YNNKEL (reference sequence). V was trimmed by 6 bases and J by 2 bases, leaving 11 bases between them. The CDR3 length is 13 residues. The CDR3, as DNA: TGTGCCAGCAGAGGGAGCACACCCTACGAGCAGTACTTC. This gives the protein CASRGSTPYEQYF.

This sequence joins TRBV7-6 and TRBJ2-1; 12 bases are shared with TRBD2. Germline V lookup: CDR1 SGHVS, CDR2 FNYEAQ. The V segment lost 5 bases and the J segment 5 bases; nucleotides outside the gene matches: 13. This CDR3 has 18 amino acids. The CDR3 is CASSIRPSGRALDNEQFF. Written as DNA, the CDR3 is TGTGCCAGCAGCATCAGACCTAGCGGGAGGGCCCTCGACAATGAGCAGTTCTTC.

The rearrangement uses TRBV5-1 and TRBJ1-4; 10 bases are a match to TRBD1. J was trimmed by 0 bases and V by 6 bases; bases with no gene match: 20. The germline gives CDR1 SGHRS, CDR2 YFSETQ. The CDR3 contains 21 residues. Written as DNA, the CDR3 is TGCGCCAGCACCCGGTGGGGACAGGGGAATTCATATAAAACAACTAATGAAAAACTGTTTTTT. Protein sequence: CASTRWGQGNSYKTTNEKLFF.

The chain has TRBV19 and TRBJ1-1; the D gene is possibly TRBD1 (6 bases). The CDR3 consists of 16 residues. V lost 5 bases to trimming and J lost 2 bases, with 18 bases between them. CDR1 and CDR2 (germline): LNHDA, SQIVND (reference sequence). In DNA form, the CDR3 reads TGTGCCAGTAGTCCTTTCCAAGGGACACACAACACTGAAGCTTTCTTT. As protein: CASSPFQGTHNTEAFF.

This clone was picked up a small number of times. Other DNA sequences of this sample code for an identical CDR3. The J gene is TRBJ2-5, the V gene TRBV5-1; D call uncertain. The CDR3 totals 13 residues. Germline CDR1 and CDR2: SGHRS and YFSETQ. V lost 0 bases and J lost 4, with 7 bases in between. The DNA for the CDR3 is TGCGCCAGCAGCTTGGGTGGTGGAGAGACCCAGTACTTC. Translation: CASSLGGGETQYF.

The chain carries TRBV5-6 and TRBJ2-7; 8 nucleotides match TRBD1. CDR3 length equals 14 residues. The trim removed 1 base at V and 6 bases at J, leaving 6 bases unmatched. Germline CDR1 reads SGHDT; CDR2 reads YYEEEE. The CDR3 is CASSLLGQDIEQYF. CDR3 DNA: TGTGCCAGCAGCTTGTTGGGACAGGACATCGAGCAGTACTTC. Full variable domain (outside the CDR3, taken from reference TRBV5-6 and TRBJ2-7): DAGVTQSPTHLIKTRGQQVTLRCSPKSGHDTVSWYQQALGQGPQFIFQYYEEEERQRGNFPDRFSGHQFPNYSSELNVNALLLGDSALYLCASSLLGQDIEQYFGPGTRLTVT.

CDR3 DNA: TGTGCCAGCAGCCAGGAGGGGGCAATGGAAGCTTTCTTT. Translation: CASSQEGAMEAFF. The genes are TRBV9 and TRBJ1-1, with 7 bases lining up with TRBD1. Germline CDR1 SGDLS, CDR2 YYNGEE. This CDR3 is 13 amino acids long. The V gene end was trimmed by 4 bases and the J gene end by 8 bases; junction bases not matched to a gene: 8.

The V and J genes are TRBV18 and TRBJ2-3; D is uncertain. CDR3 size: 13 residues. Trimming took off 7 bases at V and 0 bases at J, with 8 bases between the two ends. Germline lookup yields CDR1 KGHSH and CDR2 LQKENI. The CDR3 protein is CASCLVSTDTQYF. CDR3 coding DNA: TGTGCCAGCTGCCTCGTTAGCACAGATACGCAGTATTTT.

The V call is TRBV7-2, the J call TRBJ2-7; 14 bases are a match to TRBD2. V shed 5 bases and J 6 bases; nucleotides not matched to a gene: 6. The germline gives CDR1 SGHTA, CDR2 FQGNSA. This CDR3 has 15 amino acids. In DNA form, the CDR3 reads TGTGCCAGCAGCAGACCGGGACTAGCGGGAGCCGAGCAGTACTTC. It encodes CASSRPGLAGAEQYF.

V gene TRBV29-1 combines with J gene TRBJ1-2; 9 bases match TRBD1. V dropped 3 bases and J dropped 5; count of bases not matched to a gene: 7. In germline, CDR1 is SQVTM, CDR2 ANQGSEA. The CDR3 runs to 14 residues. The CDR3 loop reads CSVDTQGAGYGYTF. The DNA for the CDR3 is TGCAGCGTTGACACACAGGGGGCGGGATATGGCTACACCTTC.